This paragraph reports one T cell receptor (beta chain). The assay was immunoSEQ multiplex PCR, and TCRdb's table has in-frame clones only and misses some. This table has roughly 19,000 clones, around 89% appearing once. The CDR3 has 16 residues. The V gene lost 1 base and the J gene lost 9 bases, with 19 bases spanning the gap. From germline, CDR1 is SGHAT and CDR2 FQNNGV. This sample stems from a study of T cells in tuberculosis. The chain couples TRBV11-2 to TRBJ2-1; D may be TRBD2 (7 bases). The origin of this receptor is a donor aged 5-35 years with latent tuberculosis or without tuberculosis infection. Sequencing was done on a sample of PBMCs. CDR3 coding DNA: TGTGCCAGCAGCTTAGTCCGGGGGGCTTTCGAGTCTGAGCAGTTCTTC. This sequence encodes CASSLVRGAFESEQFF.